One T cell receptor (beta chain) is described in this entry. The antigen is undetermined. TCRdb re-analysed the RT-PCR reads in MiXCR, keeping a single row per CDR3 protein. The data contain hundreds of thousands of distinct CDR3 sequences, 11% to 15% of them seen just once; the ten biggest clones take up approximately 6.5%. Germline V gives CDR1 MNHEY, CDR2 SMNVEV (reference sequence). The CDR3 is 15 amino acids. V gave up 1 base and J gave up 4 bases, with 10 bases separating them. The data stem from a study of response to subunit inactivated influenza vaccine. The study's findings and limits: Few new T cells, the authors suggested, are recruited by each seasonal influenza vaccination.

This clonotype was obtained from a man aged 50 to 60 who received an inactivated influenza vaccine. The V and J genes are TRBV27 and TRBJ2-2, with D tentatively TRBD1 or TRBD2 (6 bases each). Sample: PBMCs from blood, taken less than 15 days before vaccination. This CDR3 is CASSLYRGPTGELFF. CDR3 DNA: TGTGCCAGCAGTTTATATCGGGGGCCCACCGGGGAGCTGTTTTTT.